This is a list of T cell receptor beta chains from one sample in a study of T cells of healthy individuals. TCRdb reprocessed the 5' RACE reads via MiXCR and lists one record per CDR3 protein. The data contain 60,000 to 70,000 distinct CDR3 sequences, roughly 15% of them singletons. These receptors originate from a human donor in good health. CDR3s include the opening cysteine and the closing phenylalanine or tryptophan. D genes are given only for firm matches. Rows may omit the clone size; those that give it use once, few, many or a size class.

D,V,size,J,DNA,CDR3
NA,TRBV25-1,many,TRBJ2-5,TGTGCCAGCAGTGAATACGCTAGGGAGACCCAGTACTTC,CASSEYARETQYF
NA,TRBV6-5,NA,TRBJ1-2,TGTGCCAGCAGAAGCCCTAACTATGGCTACACCTTC,CASRSPNYGYTF
TRBD1,TRBV7-9,NA,TRBJ2-5,TGTGCCAGCAGTCAGGGGGCCCCCCCCCGAGAGACCCAGTACTTC,CASSQGAPPRETQYF
NA,TRBV11-3,few,TRBJ1-1,TGTGCCAGCAGCCCGGGGGGACACACTGAAGCTTTCTTT,CASSPGGHTEAFF
NA,TRBV5-1,NA,TRBJ2-7,TGCGCCAGCAGCTTACTGGAGTCCTACGAGCAGTACTTC,CASSLLESYEQYF
NA,TRBV7-9,many,TRBJ2-7,TGTGCCAGCAGCTTGGATGCCCCGTGGGGCAGGGAGCAGTACTTC,CASSLDAPWGREQYF
TRBD1,TRBV7-9,many,TRBJ2-7,TGTGCCAGCAGAAACACAGGGGGCCTAAGCTCCTACGAGCAGTACTTC,CASRNTGGLSSYEQYF
TRBD2,TRBV7-2,many,TRBJ2-3,TGTGCCAGCAGCTGGAGGGCGGGGGTATCGGATACGCAGTATTTT,CASSWRAGVSDTQYF
TRBD2,TRBV6-9,many,TRBJ2-1,TGTGCCAGCAGTTATAGAGCGGGGATGACCTACCCTTGCAATGAGCAGTTCTTC,CASSYRAGMTYPCNEQFF
TRBD2,TRBV4-3,few,TRBJ2-1,TGCGCCAGCAGCCAAGATAGTAGCGGGATAACGTCCTACAATGAGCAGTTCTTC,CASSQDSSGITSYNEQFF
NA,TRBV7-9,NA,TRBJ1-1,TGTGCCAGCAGCTTGGAATTGAACACTGAAGCTTTCTTT,CASSLELNTEAFF
TRBD1,TRBV6-5,few,TRBJ1-6,TGTGCCAGCAGAAGGGACAGAAATAATTCACCCCTCCACTTT,CASRRDRNNSPLHF
TRBD2,TRBV12-3/TRBV12-4,NA,TRBJ2-3,TGTGCCAGCACTAAGTGGGGCGGGAGGACCCGTCAAGATACGCAGTATTTT,CASTKWGGRTRQDTQYF
NA,TRBV20-1,few,TRBJ2-7,TGCAGTGCTAGAGATAAAAGGACTGGCTACGAGCAGTACTTC,CSARDKRTGYEQYF
TRBD1,TRBV27,many,TRBJ1-1,TGTGCCAGCAGTTTGGACAGGGGCACTGAAGCTTTCTTT,CASSLDRGTEAFF
NA,TRBV5-1,NA,TRBJ2-1,TGCGCCAGCAGCTTCCTCCCGTACAATGAGCAGTTCTTC,CASSFLPYNEQFF
NA,TRBV7-9,few,TRBJ1-2,TGTGCCAGCAGCCCCACGACAGGTTTAAATGAGATCTATGGCTACACCTTC,CASSPTTGLNEIYGYTF
NA,TRBV11-2,few,TRBJ1-2,TGTGCCAGCAGACTAGGCGCTAACTATGGCTACACCTTC,CASRLGANYGYTF
TRBD2,TRBV6-2/TRBV6-3,few,TRBJ2-1,TGTGCCAGCATCGGAGCGGGAGGGCCCAATGAGCAGTTCTTC,CASIGAGGPNEQFF
NA,TRBV28,many,TRBJ2-3,TGTGCCAGCAGGGGGCCCGGGACGGGGAGCACAGATACGCAGTATTTT,CASRGPGTGSTDTQYF
NA,TRBV3-1,many,TRBJ2-7,TGTGCCAGCAGCCAAGGAAACGAGCAGTACTTC,CASSQGNEQYF
NA,TRBV6-6,many,TRBJ1-4,TGTGCCAGCAGTTCGGCGGGGGAAAAACTGTTTTTT,CASSSAGEKLFF
NA,TRBV2,many,TRBJ1-6,TGTGCCAGCAGTGAGTTTGGGGTTATGAATAATTCACCCCTCCACTTT,CASSEFGVMNNSPLHF
NA,TRBV6-1,many,TRBJ2-1,TGTGCCAGCCAGCCCATCGTGGCAGGAACCTACAATGAGCAGTTCTTC,CASQPIVAGTYNEQFF
TRBD2,TRBV20-1,few,TRBJ2-7,TGCAGTGCTAGACGTGGGACTAGCTTTTCCTACGAGCAGTACTTC,CSARRGTSFSYEQYF
TRBD1,TRBV7-9,few,TRBJ2-4,TGTGCCAGCAGCTCCCGACAGGGGGGGTCCAAAAACATTCAGTACTTC,CASSSRQGGSKNIQYF
NA,TRBV4-1,few,TRBJ2-3,TGCGCCAGCAGCCAAGTTGGGCCGGAATACGATACGCAGTATTTT,CASSQVGPEYDTQYF
TRBD1,TRBV2,NA,TRBJ2-7,TGTGCCAGCCATTGGACAGGGAACGAGCAGTACTTC,CASHWTGNEQYF
NA,TRBV10-3,many,TRBJ1-1,TGTGCCATGAGTGGACAGATGAACACTGAAGCTTTCTTT,CAMSGQMNTEAFF
NA,TRBV9,NA,TRBJ2-1,TGTGCCAGCAGCGGGACTACTCCTAAAAACTACAATGAGCAGTTCTTC,CASSGTTPKNYNEQFF
TRBD1,TRBV4-1,few,TRBJ2-7,TGCGCCAGCAGCTATCCGGGACAGGGGACAAACGAGCAGTACTTC,CASSYPGQGTNEQYF
NA,TRBV3-1,few,TRBJ1-5,TGTGCCAGCAGCCAACAATATAGCAATCAGCCCCAGCATTTT,CASSQQYSNQPQHF
TRBD2,TRBV27,many,TRBJ2-3,TGTGCCAGCAGTTTATCTAGCGGGAGGGCAGATACGCAGTATTTT,CASSLSSGRADTQYF
TRBD1,TRBV7-2,many,TRBJ2-7,TGTGCCAGCAGCTCCGGGACAGCTATCTCCCTCGAGCAGTACTTC,CASSSGTAISLEQYF
NA,TRBV7-2,few,TRBJ2-7,TGTGCCAGCAGAAAGGGGACCTACGAGCAGTACTTC,CASRKGTYEQYF
NA,TRBV10-3,few,TRBJ1-1,TGTGCCAACGCGAGGGGTAAGAACACTGAAGCTTTCTTT,CANARGKNTEAFF
TRBD1,TRBV5-5,few,TRBJ1-5,TGTGCCAGCAGCTTGAGAGTGACAGGGGAACAGCCCCAGCATTTT,CASSLRVTGEQPQHF
NA,TRBV7-9,NA,TRBJ2-5,TGTGCCAGCAGCCTCTTAAGGCTTTTGGGGGTCGACCAAGACGTGCAAGAGACCCAGTACTTC,CASSLLRLLGVDQDVQETQYF
TRBD2,TRBV6-1,NA,TRBJ2-4,TGTGCCAGCAGTGAAAAGGGGACTAGGGCCATACCCTCCGTAAACATTCAGTACTTC,CASSEKGTRAIPSVNIQYF
NA,TRBV11-1,NA,TRBJ2-1,TGTGCCAGCAGTTATCTTGACAGTATCAATGAGCAGTTCTTC,CASSYLDSINEQFF
TRBD1,TRBV28,many,TRBJ1-2,TGTGCCAGCAGATCGGACAGGGCTGGCTACACCTTC,CASRSDRAGYTF
TRBD1,TRBV5-1,few,TRBJ2-4,TGCGCCAGCAGCTTGGACAGGGGCAAAAACATTCAGTACTTC,CASSLDRGKNIQYF
NA,TRBV29-1,NA,TRBJ2-5,TGCAGCGTAAAGCGAGGGACCCAGTACTTC,CSVKRGTQYF
NA,TRBV6-2/TRBV6-3,NA,TRBJ1-1,TGTGCCAGCCTTAAAAGGGAGCGAAACACTGAAGCTTTCTTT,CASLKRERNTEAFF
TRBD2,TRBV27,few,TRBJ2-1,TGTGCCAGCAGTTTAGGTCTAGCGGGGGGGCGATACAATGAGCAGTTCTTC,CASSLGLAGGRYNEQFF
TRBD2,TRBV6-2/TRBV6-3,NA,TRBJ2-7,TGTGCCAGCAGTGTTGAGGGAGGGCCCGAATTCTACGAGCAGTACTTC,CASSVEGGPEFYEQYF
NA,TRBV20-1,NA,TRBJ1-5,TGCAGTGCTAGACCGACGGGGGGCAATCAGCCCCAGCATTTT,CSARPTGGNQPQHF
NA,TRBV27,NA,TRBJ2-7,TGTGCCAGCAGTTTCCGGGTTTCCTACGAGCAGTACTTC,CASSFRVSYEQYF
NA,TRBV9,many,TRBJ1-4,TGTGCCAGCAGCAGGACTGACGGCGGGGAAAAACTGTTTTTT,CASSRTDGGEKLFF
TRBD1,TRBV7-9,many,TRBJ1-5,TGTGCCAGCAGGAGAGGGGGCGGCAGGCAGCCCCAGCATTTT,CASRRGGGRQPQHF
NA,TRBV21-1,many,TRBJ2-3,TGTGCCAGCAGCAAAGGGCTGGGAGCGGGGAGTACAGATACGCAGTATTTT,CASSKGLGAGSTDTQYF
NA,TRBV12-3/TRBV12-4,many,TRBJ1-1,TGTGCCAGCAGTACCAGGACTGTGAACACTGAAGCTTTCTTT,CASSTRTVNTEAFF
NA,TRBV20-1,many,TRBJ2-2,TGCAGTGCTAGAGATGACAGATGGAACACCGGGGAGCTGTTTTTT,CSARDDRWNTGELFF
NA,TRBV20-1,NA,TRBJ2-3,TGCAGTGCTAGAACAGCCGGACGCCAACTGGATACGCAGTATTTT,CSARTAGRQLDTQYF
NA,TRBV7-2,many,TRBJ2-7,TGTGCCACGGAGGGACAGATCCCCTACGAGCAGTACTTC,CATEGQIPYEQYF
NA,TRBV15,many,TRBJ2-7,TGTGCCACCAGCAGAGGTCTGACAGGCATCAACTACGAGCAGTACTTC,CATSRGLTGINYEQYF